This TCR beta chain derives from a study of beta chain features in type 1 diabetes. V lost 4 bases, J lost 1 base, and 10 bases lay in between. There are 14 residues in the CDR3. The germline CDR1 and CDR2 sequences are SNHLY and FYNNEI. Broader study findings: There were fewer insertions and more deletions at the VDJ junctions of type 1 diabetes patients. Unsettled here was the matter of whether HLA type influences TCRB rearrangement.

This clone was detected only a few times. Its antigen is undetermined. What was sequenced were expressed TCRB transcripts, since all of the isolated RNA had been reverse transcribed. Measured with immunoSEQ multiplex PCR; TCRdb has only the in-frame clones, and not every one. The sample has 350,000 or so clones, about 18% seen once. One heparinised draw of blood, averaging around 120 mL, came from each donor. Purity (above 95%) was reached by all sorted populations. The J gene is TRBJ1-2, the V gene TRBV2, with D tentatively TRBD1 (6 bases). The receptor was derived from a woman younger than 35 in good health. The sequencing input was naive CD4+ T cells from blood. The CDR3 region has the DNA TGTGCCAGCAGTGTACAGGGCTTTAACTATGGCTACACCTTC. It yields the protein CASSVQGFNYGYTF.